What follows is one TCR beta chain and its context. Its antigen is currently unknown. Using 200 ng DNA, some 30,000 T cell genomes, the sorted-subset replicate PCRs were run. Measured with immunoSEQ multiplex PCR; TCRdb has only the in-frame clones, and not every one. Among 1,400,000 or so clones listed, approximately 98.5% were seen once. Into CD45RA+ naive and CD45RA-negative memory subsets, the CD4+ cells were split. This record comes from a study of shared clonotypes between healthy human individuals. About the study: Two female and three male donors aged 18 to 49 were enrolled. Notes on the study in general: Estimated richness was generally greater in naive than memory subsets.

Specimen: naive CD4+ T cells sorted from blood. Subset here: CD45RA+ positively selected. The clonotype originates from a man under 40 in good health.

The CDR3 region has the DNA TGCAGTGCCGGACCTAGAGGTACGCAGTATTTT. Translated, it gives CSAGPRGTQYF. The gene calls are TRBV20-1 and TRBJ2-3; D is unresolved. Germline assignment: CDR1 DFQATT and CDR2 SNEGSKA (reference sequence). The CDR3 spans 11 residues. Deletions cut 6 bases from V and 8 bases from J, with 12 bases between.